The 24 T cell receptor beta chains presented below share a single source sample, sequenced in a study of blood T cell repertoires in COVID-19. Generated by immunoSEQ multiplex PCR, the TCRdb table keeps only in-frame clones and is missing some. The repertoire has 85,000 to 120,000 clones, about 85% of them found once; the top ten carry approximately 5.6%. Material: peripheral blood. All receptors come from a woman between 50 and 59 years old with COVID-19, enrolled during active disease.

In this sample, this clone turned up a few times. V gene TRBV3-1 (or the pseudogene TRBV3-2) combines with J gene TRBJ2-3; 13 bases line up with TRBD2. The CDR3 extends over 15 amino acids. The trim removed 5 bases at V and 3 bases at J, leaving 2 bases unmatched. The germline V gene has CDR1 LGHDT and CDR2 YNNKEL (reference sequence). CDR3 sequence: CASSWTSGGTDTQYF. In DNA form, the CDR3 reads TGTGCCAGCAGCTGGACTAGCGGGGGTACAGATACGCAGTATTTT.

The rearrangement joins TRBV6-6 to TRBJ1-2, with D hard to call. V shed 0 bases and J shed 7 bases, with 9 bases lying between them. CDR3 size: 13 residues. The V gene's germline CDR1 is MNHNY and CDR2 SVGAGI (reference sequence). Written as DNA, the CDR3 is TGTGCCAGCAGTTACTCGAGAAGTGGTGGCTACACCTTC. It translates to CASSYSRSGGYTF.

This sequence joins TRBV2 and TRBJ2-1; the D is unclear. The CDR3 is 11 residues long. V was shortened by 8 bases and J by 7 bases, with 9 bases between the two germline ends. The germline gives CDR1 SNHLY, CDR2 FYNNEI. The CDR3 reads CASLPRNEQFF. CDR3 in DNA: TGTGCCAGCCTTCCCAGGAATGAGCAGTTCTTC.

The chain combines TRBV30 with TRBJ1-5; 7 nucleotides align to TRBD1. The CDR3 has 13 amino acids. Germline lookup yields CDR1 GTSNPN and CDR2 SVGIG (reference sequence). V lost 4 bases and J lost 2; bases outside the gene matches: 2. CDR3 nucleotide sequence: TGTGCCTGGACGCAGGGGGGCAATCAGCCCCAGCATTTT. Its protein is CAWTQGGNQPQHF.

This chain uses TRBV11-2 with TRBJ1-2, with D perhaps matching TRBD1 (6 bases). From germline, CDR1 is SGHAT and CDR2 FQNNGV. Trimming stripped 1 base from V and 8 bases from J, with 11 bases between. The CDR3 spans 13 residues. The CDR3 region is CASSLGGREGYTF. The CDR3 DNA reads as TGTGCCAGCAGCTTAGGGGGGCGAGAAGGCTACACCTTC. Combining the CDR3 with reference TRBV11-2 and TRBJ1-2 gives the whole variable domain EAGVAQSPRYKIIEKRQSVAFWCNPISGHATLYWYQQILGQGPKLLIQFQNNGVVDDSQLPKDRFSAERLKGVDSTLKIQPAKLEDSAVYLCASSLGGREGYTFGSGTRLTVV.

This clone was detected only once. V and J are TRBV19 and TRBJ1-3; no firm D call. V lost 3 bases and J lost 1, with 7 bases in between. This CDR3 comprises 14 residues. Germline V gene data show CDR1 as LNHDA and CDR2 as SQIVND (reference sequence). For the CDR3, the DNA is TGTGCCAGTAGTATGCGGGGTTCTGGAAACACCATATATTTT. Protein product: CASSMRGSGNTIYF.

This clone was recorded once. The chain combines TRBV11-3 with TRBJ2-5, with TRBD2 matching over 9 bases. Germline V lookup: CDR1 SGHNT, CDR2 YENEEA. CDR3 length: 16 amino acids. With 1 base clipped from V and 3 bases from J, the junction kept 6 bases outside the gene matches. CDR3 protein: CASSLGGGGAEETQYF. In DNA, the CDR3 is TGTGCCAGCAGCTTAGGGGGCGGGGGGGCCGAAGAGACCCAGTACTTC.

This chain links TRBV11-2 with TRBJ2-3, with 10 bases that match TRBD2. The germline V gene has CDR1 SGHAT and CDR2 FQNNGV. J lost 4 bases, V lost 5 bases, and 9 bases had no gene match. The CDR3 runs 16 residues. This chain's CDR3 is CASSPRRAGGPDTQYF. The CDR3, as DNA: TGTGCCAGCAGCCCTAGGCGAGCGGGGGGGCCAGATACGCAGTATTTT. Looking up the rest from reference TRBV11-2 and TRBJ2-3 gives the full variable domain: EAGVAQSPRYKIIEKRQSVAFWCNPISGHATLYWYQQILGQGPKLLIQFQNNGVVDDSQLPKDRFSAERLKGVDSTLKIQPAKLEDSAVYLCASSPRRAGGPDTQYFGPGTRLTVL.

The V call is TRBV28, the J call TRBJ1-1, with D maybe TRBD1 (5 bases). CDR1 is MDHEN and CDR2 is SYDVKM in the germline V gene. The CDR3 sequence is 12 residues long. V lost 7 bases and J 8 bases, leaving 14 bases between the germline ends. The CDR3 is CASTQGPREAFF. The CDR3 DNA reads TGTGCCAGCACCCAGGGCCCCAGGGAAGCTTTCTTT.

The chain has TRBV28 and TRBJ1-2; 8 nucleotides agree with TRBD1. Germline CDR1 reads MDHEN; CDR2 reads SYDVKM. V lost 6 bases and J lost 8; bases outside the gene matches: 5. The CDR3 spans 12 residues. The CDR3, as DNA: TGTGCCAGCAGGCAGGGGGCTCGGGGCTACACCTTC. Encoded protein: CASRQGARGYTF.

The chain employs TRBV2 and TRBJ1-2; TRBD1 matches at 11 bases. CDR3 size: 13 residues. J lost 7 bases, V lost 8 bases, and 6 bases had no gene match. CDR1 is SNHLY and CDR2 is FYNNEI in the germline V gene. The CDR3 protein is CASYSGQGVGYTF. The CDR3 DNA follows: TGTGCCAGCTACTCGGGACAGGGGGTTGGCTACACCTTC.

This rearrangement joins TRBV30 to TRBJ1-1, with 9 bases fitting TRBD1. This CDR3 contains 13 residues. CDR1 is GTSNPN, CDR2 SVGIG, per germline (reference sequence). V was clipped by 4 bases and J by 3 bases; unmatched bases: 3. The DNA for the CDR3 is TGTGCCTGGATGGACAGGGGTTACACTGAAGCTTTCTTT. It translates to CAWMDRGYTEAFF. Based on the CDR3 plus reference TRBV30 and TRBJ1-1, the full variable domain is SQTIHQWPATLVQPVGSPLSLECTVEGTSNPNLYWYRQAAGRGLQLLFYSVGIGQISSEVPQNLSASRPQDRQFILSSKKLLLSDSGFYLCAWMDRGYTEAFFGQGTRLTVV.

This clone showed up just once. CDR3 amino acids: CASSPLKGASPLHF. The CDR3 bases are TGTGCCAGCTCTCCTCTGAAGGGGGCGTCACCCCTCCACTTT. The chain uses TRBV11-2 and TRBJ1-6; 7 bases match TRBD1. V shed 8 bases, J shed 10 bases, and the junction held 11 bases outside the gene matches. The CDR3 runs 14 residues. In germline, CDR1 is SGHAT, CDR2 FQNNGV.

The chain has TRBV28 and TRBJ1-1; 8 bases are shared with TRBD1. The CDR3 runs 13 residues. J lost 2 bases, V lost 10 bases, and 6 bases had no gene match. Germline V gene sequence: CDR1 MDHEN, CDR2 SYDVKM. This chain's CDR3 is CAIFDRGNTEAFF. The CDR3 DNA reads TGTGCCATTTTTGACAGGGGAAACACTGAAGCTTTCTTT.

This chain uses TRBV6-5 with TRBJ1-5; perhaps TRBD1 as D (6 bases). The CDR3 sequence is 15 residues long. Per germline, CDR1 MNHEY and CDR2 SVGAGI. V gave up 5 bases and J gave up 0 bases, with 11 bases separating them. The CDR3 sequence: CASSTDRYSNQPQHF. In DNA form, the CDR3 reads TGTGCCAGCAGTACGGACAGATATAGCAATCAGCCCCAGCATTTT.

V gene TRBV7-9 combines with J gene TRBJ2-1; 7 positions agree with TRBD2. Losses at the gene ends were 5 bases for V and 5 bases for J; bases not matched to a gene: 3. Germline V gene lookup returns CDR1 SEHNR and CDR2 FQNEAQ (reference sequence). The CDR3 is 13 amino acids. CDR3 sequence: CASSPRGDNEQFF. CDR3 bases: TGTGCCAGCAGCCCCCGGGGGGACAATGAGCAGTTCTTC.

J is TRBJ2-7 and V is TRBV7-9; TRBD2 agrees at 7 bases. The CDR3 consists of 15 residues. CDR1 is SEHNR and CDR2 is FQNEAQ in the germline V gene (reference sequence). V shed 3 bases and J 6 bases; nucleotides not matched to a gene: 11. CDR3 sequence (DNA): TGTGCCAGCAGCTTGGGTGGACTAGATCCCCTCGAGCAGTACTTC. As protein: CASSLGGLDPLEQYF.

For the CDR3, the DNA is TGTGCCAGCAGTTTCAATGGGGGGGGCAATCAGCCCCAGCATTTT. It is translated as CASSFNGGGNQPQHF. The rearrangement joins TRBV27 to TRBJ1-5, with D perhaps matching TRBD1 (5 bases). The germline CDR1 and CDR2 sequences are MNHEY and SMNVEV (reference sequence). This CDR3 contains 15 residues. The V and J ends lost 3 bases and 2 bases respectively, with 11 bases between them.

V gene TRBV10-3 combines with J gene TRBJ1-1; 9 bases match TRBD1. V shed 7 bases, J shed 3 bases, and the junction held 6 bases outside the gene matches. Germline V gene sequence: CDR1 ENHRY, CDR2 SYGVKD. The CDR3 spans 14 residues. CDR3 sequence: CAINGDRADTEAFF. DNA for the CDR3: TGTGCCATCAATGGGGACAGGGCAGACACTGAAGCTTTCTTT.

The V call is TRBV13, the J call TRBJ2-1, with 9 bases lining up with TRBD1. Germline V gene sequence: CDR1 PRHDT, CDR2 FYEKMQ (reference sequence). CDR3 length equals 14 residues. Trimming at V came to 2 bases and at J to 6 bases, leaving 2 bases not matched to a gene. The CDR3 nucleotides are TGTGCCAGCAGCTTAACACAGGGGGCCAATGAGCAGTTCTTC. It encodes CASSLTQGANEQFF.

V usage is TRBV20-1 and J usage is TRBJ2-6; weak D call: TRBD1 (5 bases). Germline V CDR1 and CDR2: DFQATT, SNEGSKA (reference sequence). The germline V and J ends were trimmed by 3 bases and 2 bases, with 17 bases remaining between them. The CDR3 runs to 17 residues. CDR3 sequence reads: CSASAGRIPPGANVLTF. The DNA for the CDR3 is TGCAGTGCTAGTGCAGGGCGTATCCCCCCTGGGGCCAACGTCCTGACTTTC.

The chain combines TRBV12-3 or TRBV12-4 with TRBJ1-2; D not certain. This CDR3 comprises 11 residues. The V and J ends lost 2 bases and 8 bases respectively, with 6 bases between them. CDR3 region: CASSLIGGYTF. The CDR3 DNA follows: TGTGCCAGCAGTTTAATCGGGGGCTACACCTTC.

The rearrangement joins TRBV10-3 to TRBJ1-1, with TRBD1 as a possible D gene (6 bases). CDR1 is ENHRY, CDR2 SYGVKD, per germline. V lost 11 bases and J lost 0, with 13 bases in between. The CDR3 is 13 amino acids. CDR3 sequence (DNA): TGTGCCGTCTACAGGGACCTGAACACTGAAGCTTTCTTT. Protein: CAVYRDLNTEAFF.

The rearrangement links TRBV18 to TRBJ1-2; D not resolved. Trimming shortened V by 2 bases and J by 6 bases, and 13 bases separated the two germline ends. CDR3 length equals 14 residues. Germline CDR1 is KGHSH and CDR2 is LQKENI. The CDR3 region has the DNA TGTGCCAGCTCACCATTCCGGGGTGAGGATGGCTACACCTTC. Amino acids: CASSPFRGEDGYTF.